The source of this T cell receptor (beta chain) is a study of blood T cell repertoires in COVID-19. Whole-study context: Researchers got acute and convalescent COVID-19 samples from the United States, Italy and Spain.

The CDR3 contains 15 residues. Germline V CDR1 and CDR2: LNHDA, SQIVND (reference sequence). V gave up 3 bases and J gave up 6 bases; unmatched junction bases: 8. Individuals aged about 18 to 90 years were recruited from around 22 US areas. Recovery among Cohort 3 donors was established by two negative PCRs, clearance, or symptom resolution. This table comes from immunoSEQ multiplex PCR, and its TCRdb copy is limited to in-frame clones, with some not included. The table shows about 380,000 clones, with 70% to 90% occurring only once. The material sequenced was PBMCs or T cells enriched from blood (not recorded which). The TCR sequence derives from a woman between 18 and 29 years old who had recovered from COVID-19. The chain links TRBV19 to TRBJ2-7; TRBD1 matches 10 bases. The CDR3 sequence is CASSISRDRGGEQYF. Written as DNA, the CDR3 is TGTGCCAGTAGTATCTCCCGGGACAGGGGAGGCGAGCAGTACTTC.